This TCR beta chain was recovered during a study of metastatic and nonmetastatic thyroid tumors. As for the study in general: Thyroid patients, malignant and benign, had repertoires compared across blood and tumor or nodule tissue.

TCRdb reanalyzed the PCR reads via MiXCR. The sample includes about 27,000 clones, 15% of them seen just once. V was trimmed by 7 bases and J by 6 bases, leaving 16 bases between them. Germline CDR1 MNHEY, CDR2 SVGEGT. The length of the CDR3 is 14 residues. A few counts support this clone. Nobody among the patients had been given any treatment before thyroid surgery. Sample: blood. The chain employs TRBV6-2 or TRBV6-3 and TRBJ1-5; weak D call: TRBD1 (5 bases). The TCR was taken from a male donor with papillary thyroid cancer or a benign thyroid nodule (not recorded which). Some clones in this sample may be carry-over from other donors' samples. This chain's CDR3 is CASTQSGAGQPQHF. The CDR3 DNA is TGTGCCAGCACCCAGAGCGGGGCCGGTCAGCCCCAGCATTTT.